Shown below are 18 T cell receptor beta chains from a single sample sequenced in a study of read filtering for tumor transcriptome and immune sequencing. This library used about 360 ng RNA and molecular barcoded adaptors spanning alpha/delta and beta/gamma chains. From the reads, TCRdb called clonotypes with MiXCR, one entry per CDR3 protein. The profile shows some 38,000 distinct CDR3 sequences, about 13% of them singletons. Sample: a population of CD138-negative cells sorted from bone marrow. These receptor sequences come from a donor over 35 with multiple myeloma.

This clonotype has ten or more counts. The chain joins TRBV6-6 to TRBJ1-5; 7 bases are shared with TRBD1. After removal of 5 bases from V and 5 bases from J, the junction contained 6 bases not matched to a gene. From germline, CDR1 is MNHNY and CDR2 SVGAGI (reference sequence). The CDR3 is 14 residues long. The CDR3 nucleotides read TGTGCCAGCAGTCGACAGGGCGGGGATCAGCCCCAGCATTTT. Translation: CASSRQGGDQPQHF.

With respect to this clonotype: The CDR3 carries no conserved terminal phenylalanine or tryptophan, so it likely arises from a read error. J is TRBJ1-2 and V is TRBV20-1; no definite D call. This CDR3 region has 17 residues. Germline V CDR1 and CDR2: DFQATT, SNEGSKA (reference sequence). The germline V and J ends were trimmed by 0 bases and 0 bases, with 17 bases remaining between them. The CDR3 here is CSARDRTFGNPNYGYTS. The CDR3 DNA sequence: TGCAGTGCTAGAGATCGAACCTTTGGGAATCCTAACTATGGCTACACCTCC.

As regards this clonotype: Sequence at one end of the junction differs from germline and may be a read error. This chain links TRBV5-1 with TRBJ2-7; maybe TRBD1 (6 bases). Germline assignment: CDR1 SGHRS and CDR2 YFSETQ. The CDR3 sequence is 13 residues long. This CDR3 reads CAGMYGGSYERYF. DNA for the CDR3: TGCGCCGGCATGTATGGGGGCTCCTACGAGCGGTACTTC.

The V and J genes are TRBV11-3 and TRBJ2-2; TRBD1 aligns across 7 bases. CDR1 and CDR2 (germline): SGHNT, YENEEA. V lost 9 bases, J lost 7 bases, and 17 bases stayed unmatched. The CDR3 is made up of 16 amino acids. The CDR3 nucleotides are TGTGCCAGTAATGACAGGGAGTGGTATGATTTCGGGGAGCTGTTTTTT. This encodes CASNDREWYDFGELFF.

This clonotype showed up many times. The gene calls are TRBV20-1 and TRBJ2-4; 10 nucleotides align to TRBD2. Unmatched junction bases numbered 5, after V lost 6 bases and J lost 3 bases. From germline, CDR1 is DFQATT and CDR2 SNEGSKA (reference sequence). The CDR3 covers 14 residues. CDR3 in amino acids: CSATSGVGKNIQYF. Here the CDR3 DNA reads TGCAGTGCCACTAGCGGGGTGGGCAAAAACATTCAGTACTTC.

This clonotype was recorded at least ten times. This chain uses TRBV15 with TRBJ2-6; TRBD1 might be the D (6 bases). Germline assignment: CDR1 LNHNV and CDR2 YYDKDF (reference sequence). This CDR3 region has 18 residues. Trimming took 1 base from V and 2 from J, leaving 15 bases between them. DNA of the CDR3: TGTGCCACCAGCAGAGCCCGGTCACAGGGCCCTGGGGCCAACGTCCTGACTTTC. This encodes CATSRARSQGPGANVLTF. The variable domain in full, completed from reference TRBV15 and TRBJ2-6, reads DAMVIQNPRYQVTQFGKPVTLSCSQTLNHNVMYWYQQKSSQAPKLLFHYYDKDFNNEADTPDNFQSRRPNTSFCFLDIRSPGLGDTAMYLCATSRARSQGPGANVLTFGAGSRLTVL.

Regarding this clonotype: This may come from a read error, since a much larger clone is one base off. The CDR3 ends on some other residue instead of the conserved phenylalanine or tryptophan, so this is likely a read error. The chain combines TRBV7-6 with TRBJ1-3; D is perhaps TRBD1 (5 bases). The CDR3 is 16 residues long. Looked up from germline, CDR1 is SGHVS and CDR2 is FNYEAQ. V lost 0 bases to trimming and J lost 4 bases, with 13 bases between them. CDR3 loop: CASSLARAGKGNTIYC. In nucleotides, the CDR3 is TGTGCCAGCAGCTTAGCGAGGGCAGGGAAGGGAAACACCATATATTGT.

This clonotype was recorded at least ten times. A read error may produce the germline difference seen at one junction end. V usage is TRBV12-3 or TRBV12-4 and J usage is TRBJ2-7; D call uncertain. The CDR3 runs 14 residues. The CDR3: CAGSFPDRGYEQYF. DNA for the CDR3: TGTGCCGGCAGTTTTCCCGACCGCGGCTACGAGCAGTACTTC.

This clonotype appeared many times. The V gene is TRBV19, the J gene TRBJ1-1; tentatively, D is TRBD1 (6 bases). V lost 4 bases and J lost 5, with 17 bases in between. Germline V CDR1 and CDR2: LNHDA, SQIVND (reference sequence). This CDR3 is 15 amino acids long. The CDR3 here is CASSSPGGVNTEAFF. CDR3 nucleotide sequence: TGTGCCAGTAGTAGCCCGGGGGGCGTAAATACTGAAGCTTTCTTT.

This clonotype was detected ten times or more. The V gene is TRBV30, the J gene TRBJ1-1, with D unresolved. This CDR3 spans 14 amino acids. Deletions cut 3 bases from V and 6 bases from J, with 17 bases between. Germline CDR1 GTSNPN, CDR2 SVGIG (reference sequence). This CDR3 reads CAWRTPGGRAEAFF. The CDR3, as DNA: TGTGCCTGGAGGACTCCAGGAGGTAGGGCTGAAGCTTTCTTT.

This clonotype was detected ten times or more. The chain's CDR3 is CATSRASGAQDTQYF. CDR3 DNA: TGTGCCACCAGCAGGGCTAGCGGGGCGCAGGATACGCAGTATTTT. This rearrangement joins TRBV15 to TRBJ2-3; 9 bases agree with TRBD2. V trimming: 3 bases; J trimming: 6 bases; junction bases outside the gene matches: 7. Germline loops: CDR1 LNHNV, CDR2 YYDKDF (reference sequence). The CDR3 runs 15 residues.

The table lists this clonotype with many counts. J is TRBJ2-1 and V is TRBV7-9; 9 bases agree with TRBD2. Germline lookup yields CDR1 SEHNR and CDR2 FQNEAQ (reference sequence). Trimming removed 3 bases from V and 9 bases from J; junction bases left unmatched: 15. The CDR3 extends over 17 amino acids. The DNA of the CDR3 is TGTGCCAGCAGCTTCATCCCGGGACTAGCAAGCATGGGTGAGCAGTTCTTC. Its translation is CASSFIPGLASMGEQFF.

Details on this clonotype: At one end, the junction sequence differs from germline, possibly due to a read error. DNA for the CDR3: TGTGCCTCCAGTCGGGCCACGAACACTGAAGCTTCCTTT. This encodes CASSRATNTEASF. This chain links TRBV10-3 with TRBJ1-1, with D uncertain. This CDR3 has 13 residues. Per germline, CDR1 ENHRY and CDR2 SYGVKD.

A word on this clonotype: A read error may account for a junction end that differs from germline. The chain uses TRBV7-9 and TRBJ2-5; 7 bases map to TRBD1. There are 16 residues in the CDR3. Germline CDR1 and CDR2: SEHNR and FQNEAQ (reference sequence). The DNA for the CDR3 is TGTGCCAGCAGGCCTCGCAGGGGGTCCCTCGGAGAGACCCAGTACTTT. It encodes CASRPRRGSLGETQYF.

This clonotype has a count of ten or more. This rearrangement joins TRBV29-1 to TRBJ2-7; D not certain. Germline V gene lookup returns CDR1 SQVTM and CDR2 ANQGSEA. V was pared by 1 base and J by 4 bases, with 17 bases between. The CDR3 loop spans 15 amino acids. CDR3 protein: CSVEAAGIEAYEQYF. The CDR3 nucleotides read TGCAGCGTTGAAGCAGCAGGAATAGAAGCTTACGAGCAGTACTTC.

CDR3 bases: TGCAGTGCTAGCTATCCATCCCTTGTTAGCGTCTCCTACCTTGAGCAGTTCTTC. As protein: CSASYPSLVSVSYLEQFF. V and J are TRBV20-1 and TRBJ2-1; TRBD2 might be the D (5 bases). The germline CDR1 and CDR2 sequences are DFQATT and SNEGSKA (reference sequence). With 3 bases removed from V and 9 bases from J, the gap between germline ends came to 30 bases. This CDR3 has 18 residues.

This clonotype came up many times. This sequence joins TRBV29-1 and TRBJ1-2; D possibly corresponds to TRBD1 (6 bases). Germline values: CDR1 SQVTM, CDR2 ANQGSEA. V was cut by 4 bases and J by 0 bases, with 15 bases left in between. CDR3 length equals 15 residues. In DNA, the CDR3 is TGCAGCGTTGCACCGACAGGTCGTCCTAACTATGGCTACACCTTC. Its translation is CSVAPTGRPNYGYTF.

In regard to this clonotype: One end of the junction varies from germline; a read error may be responsible. This chain joins TRBV6-2 or TRBV6-3 and TRBJ2-1; D ambiguous. The CDR3 length is 19 residues. CDR1 and CDR2 from the germline V gene are MNHEY and SVGEGT. The CDR3 region has the DNA TGTGCCGGCAGTTACCGCGGCAGAAAGATAATCAGCTCCTACAATGAGCAGTTCTTC. This gives the protein CAGSYRGRKIISSYNEQFF.